This TCR beta chain was identified in a study of T-cell memory formation after mild COVID-19. A remark on this clonotype: What it binds is unknown.

Study conclusions and caveats: Clones shrinking from day 15 to 85 showed even CD4/CD8 mixes; later expanders tilted CD4+.

TCRdb passed the 5' RACE reads through MiXCR, listing each CDR3 protein once. The sample holds about 610,000 distinct CDR3 sequences, about 18% seen once. Germline V gives CDR1 SGHDT, CDR2 YYEEEE. V lost 0 bases and J 9 bases, leaving 13 bases between the germline ends. CDR3 length: 14 amino acids. The sample taken for sequencing was PBMCs or a T cell subset sorted from them (not recorded which). The gene calls are TRBV5-6 and TRBJ2-1; the D gene is possibly TRBD1 (6 bases). This TCR came from an adult woman who had mild COVID-19 (a few samples of this study predate the infection). Cell type and time point are not known. The CDR3 is CASSLGGPLSEQFF. As DNA, the CDR3 is TGTGCCAGCAGCTTGGGGGGGCCCCTCTCTGAGCAGTTCTTC.